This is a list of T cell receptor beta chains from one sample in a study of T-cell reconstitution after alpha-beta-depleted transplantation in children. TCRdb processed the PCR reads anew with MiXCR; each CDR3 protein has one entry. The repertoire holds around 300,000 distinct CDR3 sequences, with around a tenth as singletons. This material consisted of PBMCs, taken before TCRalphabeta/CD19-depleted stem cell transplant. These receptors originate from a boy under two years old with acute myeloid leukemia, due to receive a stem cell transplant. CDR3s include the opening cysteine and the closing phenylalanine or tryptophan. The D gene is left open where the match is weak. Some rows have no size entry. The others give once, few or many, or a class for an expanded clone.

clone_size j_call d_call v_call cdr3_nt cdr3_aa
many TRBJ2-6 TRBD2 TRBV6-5 TGTGCCAGCAGTCCGGGACTAGCGGGATCCTCTGGGGCCAACGTCCTGACTTTC CASSPGLAGSSGANVLTF
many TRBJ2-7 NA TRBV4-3 TGCGCCAGCAGCCAAGGTACGCTAGCGTACGAGCAGTACTTC CASSQGTLAYEQYF
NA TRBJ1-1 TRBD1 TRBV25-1 TGTGCCAGCAGGGCCGGGACAGTGAACACTGAAGCTTTCTTT CASRAGTVNTEAFF
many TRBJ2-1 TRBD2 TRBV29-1 TGCAGCGCCCCCAGGCGACTAGCGGGCCCCTGGAATGAGCAGTTCTTC CSAPRRLAGPWNEQFF
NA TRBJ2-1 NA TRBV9 TGTGCCAGCAGCGTAGGAGGGGGCGGGGCCAGCTCCTACAATGAGCTGTTCTTC CASSVGGGGASSYNELFF
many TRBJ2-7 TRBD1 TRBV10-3 TGTGCCATCAGTGACCCTGAGGACAGGGGCCCCCACGAGCAGTACTTC CAISDPEDRGPHEQYF
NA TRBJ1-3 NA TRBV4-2 TGTGCCAGCAGTATTTGGGGCAGTTCTGGAAACACCATATATTTT CASSIWGSSGNTIYF
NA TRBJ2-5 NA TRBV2 TGTGCCAGCAGTGAAATAGACCGAGGGGCCCGCCAAGAGACCCAGTACTTC CASSEIDRGARQETQYF
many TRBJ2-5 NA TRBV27 TGTGCCAGCAGTCCCCAGGGGTTTAGGGAGACCCAGTACTTC CASSPQGFRETQYF
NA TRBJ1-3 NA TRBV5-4 TGTGCCAGCAGCTTACAGAGCTCTGGAAACACCATATATTTT CASSLQSSGNTIYF
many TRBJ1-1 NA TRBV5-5 TGTGCCAGCAGTGTGGCAGGGAATCATCGAAACACTGAAGCTTTCTTT CASSVAGNHRNTEAFF
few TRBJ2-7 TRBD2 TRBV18 TGTGCCAGCTCACCCCTTGGACTAGCCGGCTACTACGAGCAGTACTTC CASSPLGLAGYYEQYF
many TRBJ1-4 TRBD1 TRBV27 TGTGCCAGCAGTTTATCCGGGACAGGCTATGAAAAACTGTTTTTT CASSLSGTGYEKLFF
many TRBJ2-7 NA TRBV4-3 TGCGCCAGCAGCCAAGAAGGGGGAAGCGAGCAGTACTTC CASSQEGGSEQYF
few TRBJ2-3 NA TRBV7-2 TGTGCCAGCAGCTTAGCGCGGACAAACACAGATACGCAGTATTTT CASSLARTNTDTQYF
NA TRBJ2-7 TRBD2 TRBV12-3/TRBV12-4 TGTGCCAGCAGTGGGCCGGGACATAAAGCTAGCGGGGACCCCTACGAGCAGTACTTC CASSGPGHKASGDPYEQYF
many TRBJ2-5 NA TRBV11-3 TGTGCCAGCAGCCCACAAAGGGTCGAGACCCAGTACTTC CASSPQRVETQYF
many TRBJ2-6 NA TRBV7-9 TGTGCCAGCAGTCCTTTTTCTGGGGCCAACGTCCTGACTTTC CASSPFSGANVLTF
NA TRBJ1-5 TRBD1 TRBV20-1 TGCAGTGCTAGCCCCGGGACAGGGTATTCGGGCAATCAGCCCCAGCATTTT CSASPGTGYSGNQPQHF
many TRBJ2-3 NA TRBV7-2 TGTGCCAGCAGCTTACCCGGGCACACAGATACGCAGTATTTT CASSLPGHTDTQYF
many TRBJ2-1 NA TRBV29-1 TGCAGCGGAGGCCGACCCTACAATGAGCAGTTCTTC CSGGRPYNEQFF
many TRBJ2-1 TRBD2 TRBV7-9 TGTGCCAGCAGCTTTACCGGAGCGGGGGTGGATGAGCAGTTCTTC CASSFTGAGVDEQFF
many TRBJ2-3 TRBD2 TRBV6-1 TGTGCCAGCAGCCAGGGACTAGCGGGAGTCACAGATACGCAGTATTTT CASSQGLAGVTDTQYF
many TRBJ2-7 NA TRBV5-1 TGCGCCAGCAGCTCCAATACAGGGCCGTCCTACGAGCAGTACTTC CASSSNTGPSYEQYF
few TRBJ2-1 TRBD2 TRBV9 TGTGCCAGCAGCGAGGGACTAGGCTCCTACAATGAGCAGTTCTTC CASSEGLGSYNEQFF
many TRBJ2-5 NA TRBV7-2 TGTGCCAGCACCCGGGGCGGAGAGACCCAGTACTTC CASTRGGETQYF
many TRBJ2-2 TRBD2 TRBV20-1 TGCAGACTAGCGGGGCCGAACACCGGGGAGCTGTTTTTT CRLAGPNTGELFF
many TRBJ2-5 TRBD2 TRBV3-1 TGTGCCAGCAGCCAAGGGGGACTAGCGGGGTACCAAGAGACCCAGTACTTC CASSQGGLAGYQETQYF
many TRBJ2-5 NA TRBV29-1 TGCAGCGTTGCGGGACCAACATGGGTTGAGACCCAGTACTTC CSVAGPTWVETQYF
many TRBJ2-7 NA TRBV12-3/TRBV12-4 TGTGCCAGCAGTTTTAGCGAGAGCTCCTACGAGCAGTACTTC CASSFSESSYEQYF
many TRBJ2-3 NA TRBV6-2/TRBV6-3 TGTGCCAGCAGTTACTCTAACGGCTACACATCCACAGATACGCAGTATTTT CASSYSNGYTSTDTQYF
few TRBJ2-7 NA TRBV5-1 TGCGCCAGCAGCTTGCTCCAGGGGCCCTACGAGCAGTACTTC CASSLLQGPYEQYF
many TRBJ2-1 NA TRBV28 TGTGCCAGCAGGGAAGCGGATTACAATGAGCAGTTCTTC CASREADYNEQFF
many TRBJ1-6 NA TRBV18 TGTGCCAGCTCACCCTCCTATAATTCACCCCTCCACTTT CASSPSYNSPLHF
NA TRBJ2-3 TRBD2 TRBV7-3 TGTGCCAGCAGCTTAACCGGACTAGCGACAGATACGCAGTATTTT CASSLTGLATDTQYF
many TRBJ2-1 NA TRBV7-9 TGTGCCAGCAGCTTTCCCCCCCGGACAGAGTCTTCCAATGAGCAGTTCTTC CASSFPPRTESSNEQFF
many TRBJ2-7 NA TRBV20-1 TGCAGTGCTAGAGGGGAACGGGAGATAGGCGAGCAGTACTTC CSARGEREIGEQYF
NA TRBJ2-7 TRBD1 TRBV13 TGTGCCAGCAGCTCCCGGGACAGGGGGTTCTTCTACGAGCAGTACTTC CASSSRDRGFFYEQYF
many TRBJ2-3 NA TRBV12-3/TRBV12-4 TGTGCCAGCTCCCTGGGCTTTTGGGGGCGAGATACGCAGTATTTT CASSLGFWGRDTQYF
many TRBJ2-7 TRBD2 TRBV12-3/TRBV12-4 TGTGCCAGCAGTTCCCCTCGGACTAGCCCCACCTACGAGCAGTACTTC CASSSPRTSPTYEQYF
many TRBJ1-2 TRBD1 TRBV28 TGTGCCAGCAGTTCCTACAGGGGGCACAACTATGGCTACACCTTC CASSSYRGHNYGYTF
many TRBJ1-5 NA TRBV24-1 TGTGCCACCGGACCTCCAATTAGCAATCAGCCCCAGCATTTT CATGPPISNQPQHF